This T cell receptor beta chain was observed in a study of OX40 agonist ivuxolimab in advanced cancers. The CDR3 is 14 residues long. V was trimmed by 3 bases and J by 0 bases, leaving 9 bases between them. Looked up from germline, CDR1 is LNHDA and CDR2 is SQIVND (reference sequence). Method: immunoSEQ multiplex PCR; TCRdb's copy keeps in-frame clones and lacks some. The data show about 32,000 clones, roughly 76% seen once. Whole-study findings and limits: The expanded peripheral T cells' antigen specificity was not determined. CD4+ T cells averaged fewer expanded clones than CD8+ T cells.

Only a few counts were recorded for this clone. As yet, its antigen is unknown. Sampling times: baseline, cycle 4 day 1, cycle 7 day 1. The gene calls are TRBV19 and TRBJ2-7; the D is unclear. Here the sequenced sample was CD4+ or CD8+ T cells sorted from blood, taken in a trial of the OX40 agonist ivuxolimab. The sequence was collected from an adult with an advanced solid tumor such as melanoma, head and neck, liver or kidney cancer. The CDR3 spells CASSIQVSSYEQYF. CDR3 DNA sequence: TGTGCCAGTAGTATTCAGGTTAGCTCCTACGAGCAGTACTTC.